The entry below describes one T cell receptor (beta chain). No cognate antigen has been identified for it. No much larger clonotype is one base removed from it; base qualities were not supplied. These data come from a study of a mutant IDH1 vaccine in newly diagnosed glioma (dated by TCRdb to about 2021). Looking at the study overall: Patients were given eight vaccinations, in weeks 1, 3, 5, 7, 11, 15, 19 and 23, which matched visits V03 through V10. In the chemotherapy-containing groups, vaccination started alongside temozolomide cycles, whereas in patients who had radiotherapy alone it started 4-6 weeks after radiotherapy. Of the approximately 29 treated patients, 62.5% were male and about 40% were female, and a mean age of 40.4 years was recorded. Before enrollment, patients had received standard therapy of radiotherapy alone, temozolomide alone, or radiochemotherapy with temozolomide; most received the combination. Six visits were used for peripheral blood collection: V03 (baseline), V05, V07, V10, V12 and V13. Longitudinal TCRB deep sequencing was performed for some 25 treated patients wherever samples were available for exploratory analyses.

In light of the paper, this sample's time point label describes: week 5, during vaccination. A 20-mer mutant IDH1 peptide at 300 micrograms in Montanide made up each vaccine dose, which was injected subcutaneously together with topical imiquimod. Donors had newly diagnosed WHO grade 3 or 4 IDH1-mutant astrocytomas with loss of nuclear ATRX. The samples were drawn from NOA16, a multicentre, single-arm, open-label phase I trial in Germany that tested a mutant IDH1 peptide vaccine in humans for the first time. Genomic DNA for TCRB sequencing was extracted from EDTA blood using the DNeasy Blood and Tissue Kit. The CDR3 numbers 16 residues from cysteine through phenylalanine. Only CDR3 DNA is held: 48 bases, read in frame from base 1. CDR1 and CDR2 are read off the germline V gene as SQVTM and ANQGSEA. V loses 6 bases at its end and J loses 7 bases; junction bases beyond the gene matches: 15. General conclusions and limits of the study: Immune responses induced by the vaccine were seen in roughly 92% of patients across multiple MHC alleles. Changes in the top peripheral T cell clonotypes picked up by TCRB sequencing did not appear to be linked to pseudoprogression. It was noted by the authors that analyses of patient blood samples could not be reproduced owing to sample limitations. PBMC samples for TCRB deep sequencing were selected based on availability.

Library generation was performed with the immunoSEQ multiplex PCR assay. Rearranged TCR beta chain sequences were amplified using the hsTCRB Kit according to the manufacturer's protocol. TCRB libraries were sequenced on an Illumina MiSeq. The study's own analysis went as follows. Demultiplexing, trimming and gene mapping were performed with the kit vendor's proprietary platform. Held by TCRdb, this immuneACCESS table contains in-frame sequences only and omits some clones. Under half of the omission traces to an unresolved V gene where checked; the cause of the rest is unknown. V and J calls and clone size are those listed in that table; D and trimming were worked out from the DNA. The sample table records some 27,000 clones; 60% to 80% of these occur just once. The ten largest clones add up to roughly a tenth of the sample.

This receptor chain uses TRBV29-1 and TRBJ2-1, and 10 junctional nucleotides match TRBD2. Sequencing was performed on PBMCs, taken from a glioma patient whose treatment included an IDH1 peptide vaccine. The TCR originated in a man in his forties with glioma. The bases are TGCAGCGTCCAGGGGGCCTCTAGCGGGAGTATGAATGAGCAGTTCTTC. Translation gives CSVQGASSGSMNEQFF.